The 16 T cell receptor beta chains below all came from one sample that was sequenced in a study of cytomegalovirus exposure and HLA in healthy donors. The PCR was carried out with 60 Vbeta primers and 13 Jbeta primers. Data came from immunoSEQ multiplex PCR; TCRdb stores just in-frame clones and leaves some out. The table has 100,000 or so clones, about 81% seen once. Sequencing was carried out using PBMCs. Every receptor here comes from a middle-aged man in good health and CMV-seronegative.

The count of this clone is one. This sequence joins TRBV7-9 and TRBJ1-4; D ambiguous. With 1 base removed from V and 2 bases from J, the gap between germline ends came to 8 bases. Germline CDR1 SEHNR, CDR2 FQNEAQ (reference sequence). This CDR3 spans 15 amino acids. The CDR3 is CASSLDGWTNEKLFF. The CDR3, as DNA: TGTGCCAGCAGCTTAGACGGTTGGACTAATGAAAAACTGTTTTTT.

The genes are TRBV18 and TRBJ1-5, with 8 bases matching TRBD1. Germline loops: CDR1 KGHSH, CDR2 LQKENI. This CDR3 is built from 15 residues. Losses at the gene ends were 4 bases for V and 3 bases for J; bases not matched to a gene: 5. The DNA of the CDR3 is TGTGCCAGCTCACTGTGGACAGGGCTCAATCAGCCCCAGCATTTT. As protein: CASSLWTGLNQPQHF. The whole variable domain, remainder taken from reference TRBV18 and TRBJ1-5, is NAGVMQNPRHLVRRRGQEARLRCSPMKGHSHVYWYRQLPEEGLKFMVYLQKENIIDESGMPKERFSAEFPKEGPSILRIQQVVRGDSAAYFCASSLWTGLNQPQHFGDGTRLSIL.

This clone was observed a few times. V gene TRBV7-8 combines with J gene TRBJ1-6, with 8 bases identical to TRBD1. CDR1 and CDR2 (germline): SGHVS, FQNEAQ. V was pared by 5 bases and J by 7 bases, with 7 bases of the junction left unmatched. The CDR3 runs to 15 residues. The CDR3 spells CASSPGGLINSPLHF. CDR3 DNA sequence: TGTGCCAGCAGCCCAGGGGGCCTCATCAATTCACCCCTCCACTTT.

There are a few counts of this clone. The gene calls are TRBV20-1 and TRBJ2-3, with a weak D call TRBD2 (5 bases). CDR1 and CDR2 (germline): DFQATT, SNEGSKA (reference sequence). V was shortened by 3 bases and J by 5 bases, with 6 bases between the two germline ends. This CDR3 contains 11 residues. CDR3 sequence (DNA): TGCAGTGCTAGGGGAGTAGATACGCAGTATTTT. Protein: CSARGVDTQYF.

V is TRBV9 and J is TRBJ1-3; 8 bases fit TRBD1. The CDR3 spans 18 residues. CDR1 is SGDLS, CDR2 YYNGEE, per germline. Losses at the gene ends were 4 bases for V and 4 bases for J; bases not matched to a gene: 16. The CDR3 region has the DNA TGTGCCAGCAGCCCCAGGACAGGGAAGGGACTCGGCGGAAACACCATATATTTT. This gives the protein CASSPRTGKGLGGNTIYF.

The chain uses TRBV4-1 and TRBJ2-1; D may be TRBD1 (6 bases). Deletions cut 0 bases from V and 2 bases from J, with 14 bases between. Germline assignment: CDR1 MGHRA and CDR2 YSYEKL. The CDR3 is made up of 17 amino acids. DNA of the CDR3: TGCGCCAGCAGCCAAGATCAAGGGGGAGAAGCCTACAATGAGCAGTTCTTC. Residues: CASSQDQGGEAYNEQFF.

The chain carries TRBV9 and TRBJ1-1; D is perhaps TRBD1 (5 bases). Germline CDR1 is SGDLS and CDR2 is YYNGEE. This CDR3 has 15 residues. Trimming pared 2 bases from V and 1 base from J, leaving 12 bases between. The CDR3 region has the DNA TGTGCCAGCAGCGTCGGGCCAGGGAAGAACACTGAAGCTTTCTTT. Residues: CASSVGPGKNTEAFF.

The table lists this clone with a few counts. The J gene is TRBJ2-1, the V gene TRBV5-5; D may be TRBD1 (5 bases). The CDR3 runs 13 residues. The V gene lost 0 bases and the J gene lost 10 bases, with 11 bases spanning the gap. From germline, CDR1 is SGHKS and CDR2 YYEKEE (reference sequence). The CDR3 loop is CASSLVGDGEQFF. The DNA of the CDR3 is TGTGCCAGCAGCTTGGTAGGGGATGGCGAGCAGTTCTTC.

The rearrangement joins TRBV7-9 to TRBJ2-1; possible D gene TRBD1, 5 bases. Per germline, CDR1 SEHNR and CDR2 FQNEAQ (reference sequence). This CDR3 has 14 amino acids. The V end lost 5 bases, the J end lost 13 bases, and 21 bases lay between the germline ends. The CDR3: CASSPIRQFREQFF. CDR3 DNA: TGTGCCAGCAGCCCTATAAGACAGTTCCGCGAACAGTTCTTC.

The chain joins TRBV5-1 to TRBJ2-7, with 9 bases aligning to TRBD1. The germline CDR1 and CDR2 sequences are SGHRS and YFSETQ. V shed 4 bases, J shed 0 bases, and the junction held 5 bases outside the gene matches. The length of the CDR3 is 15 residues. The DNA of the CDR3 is TGCGCCAGCAGCCTAACAGGGGGCTACTCCTACGAGCAGTACTTC. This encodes CASSLTGGYSYEQYF. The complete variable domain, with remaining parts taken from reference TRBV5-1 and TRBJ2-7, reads KAGVTQTPRYLIKTRGQQVTLSCSPISGHRSVSWYQQTPGQGLQFLFEYFSETQRNKGNFPGRFSGRQFSNSRSEMNVSTLELGDSALYLCASSLTGGYSYEQYFGPGTRLTVT.

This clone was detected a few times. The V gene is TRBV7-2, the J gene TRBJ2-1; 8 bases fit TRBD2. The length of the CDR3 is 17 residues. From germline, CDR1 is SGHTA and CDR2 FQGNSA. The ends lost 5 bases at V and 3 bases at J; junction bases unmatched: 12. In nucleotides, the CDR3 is TGTGCCAGCAGCCCTCAGTCGAGCGGGAGTAGCTACAATGAGCAGTTCTTC. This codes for CASSPQSSGSSYNEQFF.

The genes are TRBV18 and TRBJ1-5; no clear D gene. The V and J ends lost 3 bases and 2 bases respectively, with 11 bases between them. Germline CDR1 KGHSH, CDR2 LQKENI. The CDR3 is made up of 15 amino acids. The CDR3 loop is CASSPGLEGNQPQHF. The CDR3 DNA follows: TGTGCCAGCTCACCGGGTTTGGAGGGCAATCAGCCCCAGCATTTT.

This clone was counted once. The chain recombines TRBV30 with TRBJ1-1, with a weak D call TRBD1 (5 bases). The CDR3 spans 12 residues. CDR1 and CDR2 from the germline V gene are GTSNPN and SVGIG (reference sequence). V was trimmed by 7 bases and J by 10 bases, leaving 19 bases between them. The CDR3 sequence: CALKRGELGAFF. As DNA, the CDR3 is TGTGCCTTGAAACGGGGGGAATTAGGAGCTTTCTTT.

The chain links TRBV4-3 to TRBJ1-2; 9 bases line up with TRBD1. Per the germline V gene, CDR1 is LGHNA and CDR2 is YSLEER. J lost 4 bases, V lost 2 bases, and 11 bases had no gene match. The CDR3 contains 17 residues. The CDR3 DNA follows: TGCGCCAGCAGCCAACAGTTCCGGGACAGGGCGAGCTATGGCTACACCTTC. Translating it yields CASSQQFRDRASYGYTF.

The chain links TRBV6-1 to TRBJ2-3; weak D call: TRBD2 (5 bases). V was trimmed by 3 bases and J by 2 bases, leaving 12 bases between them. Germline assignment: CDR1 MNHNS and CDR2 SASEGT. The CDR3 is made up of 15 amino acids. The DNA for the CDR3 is TGTGCCAGCAGTGACACGCTAGCTCTCACAGATACGCAGTATTTT. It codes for CASSDTLALTDTQYF.

The CDR3 nucleotides are TGTGCCAGCAGCTTGGACAGGTCCTACGAGCAGTACTTC. The encoded protein is CASSLDRSYEQYF. V and J are TRBV5-6 and TRBJ2-7; possible D gene TRBD1, 5 bases. CDR3 length: 13 amino acids. Germline lookup yields CDR1 SGHDT and CDR2 YYEEEE. V shed 0 bases and J shed 1 base, with 5 bases lying between them.